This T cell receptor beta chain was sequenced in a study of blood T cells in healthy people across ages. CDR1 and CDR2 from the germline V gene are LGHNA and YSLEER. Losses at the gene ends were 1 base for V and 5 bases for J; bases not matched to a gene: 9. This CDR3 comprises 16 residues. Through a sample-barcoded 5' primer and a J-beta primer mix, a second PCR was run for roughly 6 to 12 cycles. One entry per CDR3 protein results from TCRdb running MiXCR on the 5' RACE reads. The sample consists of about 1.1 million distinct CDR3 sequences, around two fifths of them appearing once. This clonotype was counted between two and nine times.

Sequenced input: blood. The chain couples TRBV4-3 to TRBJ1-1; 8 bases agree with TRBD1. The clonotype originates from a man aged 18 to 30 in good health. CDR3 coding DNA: TGCGCCAGCAGCCAAGTCTGGGACAGGTTCGGGACTGAAGCTTTCTTT. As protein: CASSQVWDRFGTEAFF.